The 32 T cell receptor beta chains in this list originate from one sample, sequenced in a study of cytotoxic CD8 clonotypes in ibrutinib-treated CLL. The method was immunoSEQ multiplex PCR; TCRdb's version includes in-frame clones alone and lacks a portion of them. The sample includes about 300,000 clones, approximately 76% of them seen just once. Sequences were derived from PBMCs, sampled at disease progression, from a patient treated with ibrutinib. The receptors shown here come from a human donor with chronic lymphocytic leukemia.

The chain carries TRBV19 and TRBJ1-5; D gene ambiguous. Trimming removed 3 bases at V and 4 bases at J, with 7 bases between. Germline CDR1 is LNHDA and CDR2 is SQIVND (reference sequence). The CDR3 contains 13 residues. CDR3 in DNA: TGTGCCAGTAGTATCGTGGCAAATCAGCCCCAGCATTTT. As protein: CASSIVANQPQHF. The whole variable domain, remainder taken from reference TRBV19 and TRBJ1-5, is DGGITQSPKYLFRKEGQNVTLSCEQNLNHDAMYWYRQDPGQGLRLIYYSQIVNDFQKGDIAEGYSVSREKKESFPLTVTSAQKNPTAFYLCASSIVANQPQHFGDGTRLSIL.

This clone has a single count. The chain carries TRBV21-1 and TRBJ2-7; the table's TRBD1 call for D was not verified on the DNA. TRBV21-1 is a listed pseudogene. The CDR3 consists of 15 residues. CDR3 nucleotide sequence: TGTGCCAGCAGATCTACAGGGAGAAGCTCCTACGAGCAGTACTTC. This sequence encodes CASRSTGRSSYEQYF.

This clone was recorded a few times. V usage is TRBV23-1 and J usage is TRBJ1-5; D gene uncertain. TRBV23-1 is recorded as an ORF, its role being uncertain. V was trimmed by 5 bases and J by 8 bases, leaving 10 bases between them. There are 12 residues in the CDR3. CDR3 amino acids: CASSVGRKPQHF. The CDR3 DNA follows: TGCGCCAGCAGTGTGGGAAGGAAGCCCCAGCATTTT.

The gene calls are TRBV7-2 and TRBJ2-7, with TRBD2 identical over 10 bases. Germline CDR1 reads SGHTA; CDR2 reads FQGNSA. CDR3 length equals 17 residues. V dropped 5 bases and J dropped 8; count of bases not matched to a gene: 18. The CDR3 is CASSTPPGTSALRKQYF. The CDR3 bases are TGTGCCAGCAGCACCCCCCCCGGGACTAGCGCCTTACGCAAGCAGTACTTC.

This clone was picked up one time. This chain links TRBV7-9 with TRBJ2-2; TRBD2 is a possible D gene (7 bases). The CDR3 sequence is 11 residues long. Germline V gene sequence: CDR1 SEHNR, CDR2 FQNEAQ (reference sequence). The ends were cut back, 6 bases at V and 10 bases at J, with 9 bases in the middle. Here the CDR3 reads CASRAGAELFF. The CDR3 DNA is TGTGCCAGCAGGGCGGGGGCGGAGCTGTTTTTT.

This rearrangement joins TRBV6-6 to TRBJ2-2, with 9 bases lining up with TRBD1. The length of the CDR3 is 16 residues. From germline, CDR1 is MNHNY and CDR2 SVGAGI (reference sequence). The J segment lost 6 bases and the V segment lost 6 bases, leaving 11 bases of the junction unmatched. CDR3 residues: CASSGWGQGEAGELFF. The DNA for the CDR3 is TGTGCCAGCAGCGGATGGGGACAGGGCGAGGCCGGGGAGCTGTTTTTT.

In nucleotides, the CDR3 is TGTGCCAGCAGCGTAGGAGGGACAGGGAAGGTTGAGCAGTACTTC. Protein product: CASSVGGTGKVEQYF. The gene calls are TRBV9 and TRBJ2-7, with 9 bases lining up with TRBD1. The CDR3 runs to 15 residues. Germline V gene sequence: CDR1 SGDLS, CDR2 YYNGEE. J was trimmed by 7 bases and V by 0 bases; bases with no gene match: 8.

This rearrangement joins TRBV5-1 to TRBJ1-5; D is unresolved. CDR1 SGHRS and CDR2 YFSETQ come from the germline V gene. The CDR3 is 15 residues long. V was clipped by 0 bases and J by 3 bases, with 10 bases between them. CDR3 residues: CASSLAGQINQPQHF. CDR3 DNA sequence: TGCGCCAGCAGCTTGGCCGGGCAGATCAATCAGCCCCAGCATTTT.

This clone came up once. The chain carries TRBV7-9 and TRBJ1-2, with D possibly being TRBD1 (6 bases). V was clipped by 3 bases and J by 0 bases, with 11 bases between them. The CDR3 has 15 residues. From germline, CDR1 is SEHNR and CDR2 FQNEAQ (reference sequence). The CDR3 is CASSLGATANYGYTF. The CDR3 DNA is TGTGCCAGCAGCTTGGGGGCGACAGCTAACTATGGCTACACCTTC.

This clone showed up just a few times. This chain uses TRBV5-6 with TRBJ2-1; D uncertain. Looked up from germline, CDR1 is SGHDT and CDR2 is YYEEEE. Trimming shortened V by 1 base and J by 10 bases, and 6 bases separated the two germline ends. The CDR3 runs to 11 residues. In DNA form, the CDR3 reads TGTGCCAGCAGCTTGTCAATGGAGCAGTTCTTC. Encoded protein: CASSLSMEQFF.

The chain couples TRBV5-1 to TRBJ2-3; weak D call: TRBD2 (6 bases). The germline V gene has CDR1 SGHRS and CDR2 YFSETQ. CDR3 length: 14 residues. The V end was cut by 5 bases, the J end by 2 bases, with 12 bases between. CDR3 in amino acids: CASRRDASTDTQYF. CDR3 bases: TGCGCCAGCAGGCGGGACGCTTCCACAGATACGCAGTATTTT.

The V gene is TRBV18, the J gene TRBJ1-4, with a tentative D call TRBD1 (6 bases). Looked up from germline, CDR1 is KGHSH and CDR2 is LQKENI. This CDR3 is 15 amino acids long. V lost 3 bases and J 7 bases, leaving 15 bases between the germline ends. CDR3 region: CASSPVRDTGEKLFF. The CDR3 DNA is TGTGCCAGCTCACCCGTACGGGACACGGGTGAAAAACTGTTTTTT.

The V call is TRBV2, the J call TRBJ2-7; D is ambiguous. The CDR3 length is 15 residues. V was trimmed by 4 bases and J by 2 bases, leaving 15 bases between them. The V gene's germline CDR1 is SNHLY and CDR2 FYNNEI. CDR3 DNA sequence: TGTGCCAGCAGTGCCCGCGCGCAAAGTACCTACGAGCAGTACTTC. Translating it yields CASSARAQSTYEQYF.

This chain uses TRBV6-5 with TRBJ2-7; D possibly corresponds to TRBD2 (5 bases). CDR1 and CDR2 from the germline V gene are MNHEY and SVGAGI. CDR3 size: 16 residues. V was trimmed by 0 bases and J by 4 bases, leaving 16 bases between them. CDR3 sequence reads: CASSYSILATTYEQYF. DNA for the CDR3: TGTGCCAGCAGTTACTCGATTCTAGCTACGACGTACGAGCAGTACTTC.

This clone came up a few times. The CDR3 loop is CASSAQGALEQYF. As DNA, the CDR3 is TGTGCCAGCAGCGCACAGGGGGCGCTTGAGCAGTACTTC. J is TRBJ2-7 and V is TRBV7-2, with TRBD1 matching over 9 bases. This CDR3 is 13 amino acids long. Germline CDR1 and CDR2: SGHTA and FQGNSA. The J segment lost 7 bases and the V segment lost 5 bases, leaving 6 bases of the junction unmatched.

The V gene is TRBV27, the J gene TRBJ2-1; 7 bases are a match to TRBD2. The length of the CDR3 is 17 residues. V gave up 5 bases and J gave up 1 base; unmatched junction bases: 11. Germline CDR1 MNHEY, CDR2 SMNVEV (reference sequence). CDR3 DNA: TGTGCCAGCAGTCCCGGGGGGTCGGGAGGATCCTACAATGAGCAGTTCTTC. It specifies CASSPGGSGGSYNEQFF.

This clone was seen only a few times. Within the sample, other DNA sequences also encode this same CDR3. V is TRBV2 and J is TRBJ1-5; D ambiguous. Trimming took 6 bases from V and 4 from J, leaving 7 bases between them. This CDR3 contains 12 residues. Germline CDR1 and CDR2: SNHLY and FYNNEI. The DNA of the CDR3 is TGTGCCAGCAGGGAATCGAATCAGCCCCAGCATTTT. Translating it yields CASRESNQPQHF.

The chain combines TRBV6-5 with TRBJ1-2, with D perhaps matching TRBD1 (5 bases). Trimming took 6 bases from V and 1 from J, leaving 9 bases between them. Germline values: CDR1 MNHEY, CDR2 SVGAGI. This CDR3 is built from 13 residues. The CDR3 DNA reads TGTGCCAGCAGGAACCAGGGTAACTATGGCTACACCTTC. Amino acids: CASRNQGNYGYTF.

This chain joins TRBV2 and TRBJ2-3, with a possible D match to TRBD1 (5 bases). Germline V gene data show CDR1 as SNHLY and CDR2 as FYNNEI. The V end lost 3 bases, the J end lost 4 bases, and 23 bases lay between the germline ends. The CDR3 is 18 residues long. The CDR3 DNA follows: TGTGCCAGCAGTGATGAAGGACCGGACAATGGGTTGCCAGATACGCAGTATTTT. Its translation: CASSDEGPDNGLPDTQYF.

The rearrangement links TRBV25-1 to TRBJ2-1, with D possibly called TRBD1 or TRBD2 (5 bases each). V shed 6 bases and J shed 10 bases, with 16 bases lying between them. Looked up from germline, CDR1 is MGHDK and CDR2 is SYGVNS. There are 13 residues in the CDR3. The CDR3 sequence is CASSDRGRWEQFF. The CDR3 nucleotides read TGTGCCAGCAGCGACCGGGGCCGGTGGGAGCAGTTCTTC.

The chain recombines TRBV19 with TRBJ2-7, with 12 positions matching TRBD1. The CDR3 runs to 15 residues. V shed 1 base, J shed 6 bases, and the junction held 4 bases outside the gene matches. The V gene's germline CDR1 is LNHDA and CDR2 SQIVND (reference sequence). This CDR3 reads CASSIVGTGGAEQYF. CDR3 sequence (DNA): TGTGCCAGTAGTATAGTAGGGACAGGGGGCGCCGAGCAGTACTTC.

The chain carries TRBV7-2 and TRBJ2-7; maybe TRBD1 (5 bases). Trimming stripped 1 base from V and 2 bases from J, with 9 bases between. The CDR3 totals 14 residues. Germline assignment: CDR1 SGHTA and CDR2 FQGNSA. CDR3 nucleotide sequence: TGTGCCAGCAGCTTAGTGGCAGGGACCTACGAGCAGTACTTC. Translation: CASSLVAGTYEQYF.

The chain couples TRBV7-9 to TRBJ2-7, with TRBD2 matching over 15 bases. This CDR3 has 19 residues. Trimming at V came to 4 bases and at J to 2 bases, leaving 12 bases not matched to a gene. Germline V gene lookup returns CDR1 SEHNR and CDR2 FQNEAQ (reference sequence). This chain's CDR3 is CASSSREGLAGGHAYEQYF. DNA of the CDR3: TGTGCCAGCAGCTCACGCGAGGGACTAGCGGGAGGTCACGCCTACGAGCAGTACTTC.

The chain joins TRBV11-2 to TRBJ1-4, with a possible D match to TRBD1 (6 bases). Germline V gene sequence: CDR1 SGHAT, CDR2 FQNNGV. With 5 bases removed from V and 7 bases from J, the gap between germline ends came to 14 bases. CDR3 length equals 14 residues. The CDR3 protein is CASSPRGGPEKLFF. CDR3 sequence (DNA): TGTGCCAGCAGCCCAAGAGGGGGACCTGAAAAACTGTTTTTT.

The J gene is TRBJ1-1, the V gene TRBV9, with TRBD1 identical over 8 bases. V gave up 4 bases and J gave up 6 bases; unmatched junction bases: 8. Germline values: CDR1 SGDLS, CDR2 YYNGEE. The length of the CDR3 is 14 residues. CDR3 in amino acids: CASSLDRVDAEAFF. The CDR3 region has the DNA TGTGCCAGCAGCTTGGACAGGGTCGACGCTGAAGCTTTCTTT.

This sequence joins TRBV5-6 and TRBJ1-2; 8 nucleotides agree with TRBD1. Germline CDR1 and CDR2: SGHDT and YYEEEE. The trim removed 0 bases at V and 5 bases at J, leaving 9 bases unmatched. The CDR3 is made up of 16 amino acids. The CDR3 loop reads CASSLVAGGHLYGYTF. The DNA for the CDR3 is TGTGCCAGCAGCTTGGTTGCAGGGGGCCATCTTTATGGCTACACCTTC.

This clone has only a few counts. This chain uses TRBV5-1 with TRBJ2-7, with D tentatively TRBD2 (5 bases). This CDR3 is built from 14 residues. Trimming took off 4 bases at V and 2 bases at J, with 13 bases between the two ends. The germline V gene has CDR1 SGHRS and CDR2 YFSETQ. The CDR3 is CASSQSPGTYEQYF. For the CDR3, the DNA is TGCGCCAGCAGCCAATCCCCCGGGACCTACGAGCAGTACTTC. The entire variable domain, with the rest obtained from reference TRBV5-1 and TRBJ2-7, is as follows: KAGVTQTPRYLIKTRGQQVTLSCSPISGHRSVSWYQQTPGQGLQFLFEYFSETQRNKGNFPGRFSGRQFSNSRSEMNVSTLELGDSALYLCASSQSPGTYEQYFGPGTRLTVT.

The CDR3 reads CASMWAGGLGEQFF. DNA for the CDR3: TGTGCCAGCATGTGGGCAGGAGGGCTCGGTGAGCAGTTCTTC. V is TRBV28 and J is TRBJ2-1; TRBD2 might be the D (6 bases). V lost 7 bases and J lost 9, with 19 bases in between. Germline V gene lookup returns CDR1 MDHEN and CDR2 SYDVKM. The CDR3 is 14 amino acids.

This sequence joins TRBV7-9 and TRBJ2-2; 8 nucleotides align to TRBD1. V lost 9 bases to trimming and J lost 7 bases; unmatched junction nucleotides: 7. The CDR3 has 13 amino acids. Germline V gene lookup returns CDR1 SEHNR and CDR2 FQNEAQ (reference sequence). CDR3 residues: CASSGGAVGELFF. As DNA, the CDR3 is TGTGCCAGTTCAGGGGGCGCCGTCGGGGAGCTGTTTTTT.

The rearrangement links TRBV4-1 to TRBJ2-5; a possible D gene is TRBD2 (6 bases). V was trimmed by 4 bases and J by 2 bases, leaving 23 bases between them. Germline CDR1 and CDR2: MGHRA and YSYEKL. The CDR3 is made up of 18 amino acids. The CDR3 sequence: CASSRKLAAGPIQETQYF. DNA for the CDR3: TGCGCCAGCAGCCGCAAACTAGCCGCAGGTCCTATACAAGAGACCCAGTACTTC.

The rearrangement joins TRBV10-1 to TRBJ2-4; unclear D gene. CDR1 and CDR2 from the germline V gene are WNHNN and SYGVQD (reference sequence). V dropped 0 bases and J dropped 11 bases, with 8 bases sitting between them. The CDR3 is 12 amino acids. The CDR3 sequence is CASSESSGFQYF. The CDR3 nucleotides read TGCGCCAGCAGTGAGTCTTCCGGGTTTCAGTACTTC.

The chain links TRBV7-9 to TRBJ2-3; TRBD2 agrees at 7 bases. Trimming took 1 base from V and 2 from J; bases not matched to a gene: 9. CDR3 length equals 17 residues. CDR1 SEHNR and CDR2 FQNEAQ come from the germline V gene (reference sequence). CDR3 sequence: CASSLVRPGRDTDTQYF. CDR3 DNA: TGTGCCAGCAGCTTAGTTCGTCCGGGGAGGGACACAGATACGCAGTATTTT.